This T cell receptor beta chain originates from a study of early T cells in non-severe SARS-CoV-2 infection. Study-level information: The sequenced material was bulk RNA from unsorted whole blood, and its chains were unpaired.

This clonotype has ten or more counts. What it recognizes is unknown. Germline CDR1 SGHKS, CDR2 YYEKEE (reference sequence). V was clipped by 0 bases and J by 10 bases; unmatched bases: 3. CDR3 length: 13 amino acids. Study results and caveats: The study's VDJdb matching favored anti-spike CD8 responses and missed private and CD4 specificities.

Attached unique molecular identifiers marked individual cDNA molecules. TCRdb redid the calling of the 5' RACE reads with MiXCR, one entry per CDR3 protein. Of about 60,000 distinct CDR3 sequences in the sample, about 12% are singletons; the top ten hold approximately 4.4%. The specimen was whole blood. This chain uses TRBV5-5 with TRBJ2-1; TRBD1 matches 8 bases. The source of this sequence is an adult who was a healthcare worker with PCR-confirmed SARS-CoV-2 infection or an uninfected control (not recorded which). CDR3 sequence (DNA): TGTGCCAGCAGCTTGGTCAGGGGGCGAGAGCAGTTCTTC. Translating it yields CASSLVRGREQFF.